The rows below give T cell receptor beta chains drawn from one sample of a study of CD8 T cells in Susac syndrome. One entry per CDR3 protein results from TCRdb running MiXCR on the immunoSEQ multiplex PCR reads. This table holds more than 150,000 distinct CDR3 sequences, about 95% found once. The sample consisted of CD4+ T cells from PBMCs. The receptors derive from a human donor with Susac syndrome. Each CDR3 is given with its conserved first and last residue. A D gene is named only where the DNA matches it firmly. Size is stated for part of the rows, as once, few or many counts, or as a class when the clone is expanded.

CDR3 DNA: TGCAGCGTTCACCAGGCTGGCGGGGAGCAGTACTTC
CDR3 protein: CSVHQAGGEQYF
V gene: TRBV29-1
clone size: few
D gene: NA
CDR3 length: 12
J gene: TRBJ2-7

CDR3 DNA: TGTGCCAGCTCACTGGGGCTGTTGGACGAGCAGTACTTC
CDR3 protein: CASSLGLLDEQYF
V gene: TRBV18
clone size: NA
D gene: NA
CDR3 length: 13
J gene: TRBJ2-7

CDR3 DNA: TGCGCCAGCAGCTTGGTGGGGACAGGGGCGACACCCCTCCACTTT
CDR3 protein: CASSLVGTGATPLHF
V gene: TRBV5-1
clone size: NA
D gene: TRBD1
CDR3 length: 15
J gene: TRBJ1-6

CDR3 DNA: TGTGCCAGCAGCTCCTCCCAGGGACATCCCTACGAGCAGTACTTC
CDR3 protein: CASSSSQGHPYEQYF
V gene: TRBV11-2
clone size: NA
D gene: NA
CDR3 length: 15
J gene: TRBJ2-7

CDR3 DNA: TGTGCCAGCAGTTACTCCGGACGAAACTATGGCTACACCTTC
CDR3 protein: CASSYSGRNYGYTF
V gene: TRBV6-2/TRBV6-3
clone size: few
D gene: NA
CDR3 length: 14
J gene: TRBJ1-2

CDR3 DNA: TGTGCCAGCAGCCCAAAAACCGGGACAGCCACCTACGAGCAGTACTTC
CDR3 protein: CASSPKTGTATYEQYF
V gene: TRBV5-6
clone size: NA
D gene: TRBD1
CDR3 length: 16
J gene: TRBJ2-7

CDR3 DNA: TGTGCCAGCAGACCCACAGGGTCGGGGCAGTACTTC
CDR3 protein: CASRPTGSGQYF
V gene: TRBV2
clone size: NA
D gene: NA
CDR3 length: 12
J gene: TRBJ2-7

CDR3 DNA: TGTGCCAGCACCCCTTCGACTAGCGGGGGCAATGAGCAGTTCTTC
CDR3 protein: CASTPSTSGGNEQFF
V gene: TRBV7-9
clone size: NA
D gene: TRBD2
CDR3 length: 15
J gene: TRBJ2-1

CDR3 DNA: TGTGCCAGTAGTCCTCCACAGGGTGGAGTCACTGAAGCTTTCTTT
CDR3 protein: CASSPPQGGVTEAFF
V gene: TRBV19
clone size: NA
D gene: NA
CDR3 length: 15
J gene: TRBJ1-1

CDR3 DNA: TGTGCCAGCAGCTTGGGGACCGCCATCAATGAGCAGTTCTTC
CDR3 protein: CASSLGTAINEQFF
V gene: TRBV11-2
clone size: NA
D gene: NA
CDR3 length: 14
J gene: TRBJ2-1

CDR3 DNA: TGTGCCATCAGTGAGTCTACCACCTACGAGCAGTACTTC
CDR3 protein: CAISESTTYEQYF
V gene: TRBV10-3
clone size: once
D gene: NA
CDR3 length: 13
J gene: TRBJ2-7

CDR3 DNA: TGTGCCAGTAGGCAGGGCCGCCGTCATGAAAAACTGTTTTTT
CDR3 protein: CASRQGRRHEKLFF
V gene: TRBV19
clone size: NA
D gene: NA
CDR3 length: 14
J gene: TRBJ1-4

CDR3 DNA: TGTGCCAGCAGTGTGGGGGGTTTCACAGATACGCAGTATTTT
CDR3 protein: CASSVGGFTDTQYF
V gene: TRBV2
clone size: NA
D gene: NA
CDR3 length: 14
J gene: TRBJ2-3

CDR3 DNA: TGTGCCAGCAGTCCCCGCAGGGCTAATTCACCCCTCCACTTT
CDR3 protein: CASSPRRANSPLHF
V gene: TRBV27
clone size: once
D gene: NA
CDR3 length: 14
J gene: TRBJ1-6

CDR3 DNA: TGCAGCGTTCGGCAGGGGGCCTACGAGCAGTACTTC
CDR3 protein: CSVRQGAYEQYF
V gene: TRBV29-1
clone size: few
D gene: TRBD1
CDR3 length: 12
J gene: TRBJ2-7

CDR3 DNA: TGTGCCAGCAGCTCCCGGGACACGAGGCTCTATGGCTACACCTTC
CDR3 protein: CASSSRDTRLYGYTF
V gene: TRBV5-6
clone size: NA
D gene: NA
CDR3 length: 15
J gene: TRBJ1-2

CDR3 DNA: TGTGCCAGCAGCCAACTCGGGGGCTACACCTTC
CDR3 protein: CASSQLGGYTF
V gene: TRBV4-2
clone size: NA
D gene: NA
CDR3 length: 11
J gene: TRBJ1-2

CDR3 DNA: TGCAGTGCTAACAGGGTGGTACAAGAGACCCAGTACTTC
CDR3 protein: CSANRVVQETQYF
V gene: TRBV20-1
clone size: NA
D gene: NA
CDR3 length: 13
J gene: TRBJ2-5

CDR3 DNA: TGCAGTGCTAGCGGGGCCAAAAACATTCAGTACTTC
CDR3 protein: CSASGAKNIQYF
V gene: TRBV20-1
clone size: NA
D gene: NA
CDR3 length: 12
J gene: TRBJ2-4